What follows are 24 T cell receptor beta chains derived from one specimen sequenced in a study of OX40 agonist ivuxolimab in advanced cancers. Data came from immunoSEQ multiplex PCR; TCRdb stores just in-frame clones and leaves some out. The sample shows about 100,000 clones, approximately 90% of them seen only once. Sequencing was performed on CD4+ or CD8+ T cells sorted from blood, taken in a trial of the OX40 agonist ivuxolimab. The origin of the receptors is an adult with an advanced solid tumor such as melanoma, head and neck, liver or kidney cancer.

The chain uses TRBV7-2 and TRBJ1-2; 7 bases are a match to TRBD1. The germline V gene has CDR1 SGHTA and CDR2 FQGNSA. V lost 2 bases to trimming and J lost 4 bases; unmatched junction nucleotides: 7. The CDR3 is made up of 15 amino acids. CDR3 sequence: CASSLSGQDPYGYTF. The CDR3 nucleotides read TGTGCCAGCAGCTTAAGCGGACAGGACCCCTATGGCTACACCTTC.

The chain has TRBV5-4 and TRBJ2-1; unclear D gene. This CDR3 has 13 amino acids. Germline V gene sequence: CDR1 SGHNT, CDR2 YYREEE (reference sequence). V was cut by 0 bases and J by 4 bases, with 5 bases left in between. The CDR3 DNA reads as TGTGCCAGCAGCTTGGCGTCTTACAATGAGCAGTTCTTC. This sequence encodes CASSLASYNEQFF.

J is TRBJ2-1 and V is TRBV11-3, with D possibly called TRBD1 or TRBD2 (5 bases each). V dropped 3 bases and J dropped 5 bases, with 14 bases sitting between them. The CDR3 is made up of 15 amino acids. Germline V gives CDR1 SGHNT, CDR2 YENEEA. The chain's CDR3 is CASSLNGAGHNEQFF. For the CDR3, the DNA is TGTGCCAGCAGCTTGAACGGGGCCGGTCACAATGAGCAGTTCTTC.

The chain recombines TRBV5-1 with TRBJ1-3, with a possible D match to TRBD1 (5 bases). Germline CDR1 is SGHRS and CDR2 is YFSETQ. The CDR3 totals 14 residues. V was shortened by 1 base and J by 3 bases, with 8 bases between the two germline ends. Here the CDR3 reads CASSLTGGGNTIYF. DNA of the CDR3: TGCGCCAGCAGCTTGACAGGCGGTGGAAACACCATATATTTT.

This clone was counted once. This chain joins TRBV7-2 and TRBJ2-6; 9 nucleotides line up with TRBD1. The CDR3 loop spans 16 amino acids. CDR1 is SGHTA and CDR2 is FQGNSA in the germline V gene. V lost 6 bases and J lost 4; bases outside the gene matches: 7. The CDR3 sequence: CASSLQGASGANVLTF. For the CDR3, the DNA is TGTGCCAGCAGTTTACAGGGGGCGTCGGGGGCCAACGTCCTGACTTTC.

The chain links TRBV9 to TRBJ2-3, with unresolved D. The CDR3 sequence is 14 residues long. V dropped 3 bases and J dropped 0 bases, with 8 bases sitting between them. CDR1 SGDLS and CDR2 YYNGEE come from the germline V gene. The DNA of the CDR3 is TGTGCCAGCAGCGGGGGAATGAGCACAGATACGCAGTATTTT. This translates into CASSGGMSTDTQYF.

This rearrangement joins TRBV10-3 to TRBJ2-3; the match to TRBD2 covers 12 bases. This CDR3 is 16 amino acids long. Germline CDR1 reads ENHRY; CDR2 reads SYGVKD. V lost 5 bases to trimming and J lost 4 bases; unmatched junction nucleotides: 7. CDR3 region: CAISQRLAGAPDTQYF. The CDR3 DNA reads as TGTGCCATCAGTCAAAGACTAGCGGGAGCCCCAGATACGCAGTATTTT.

The rearrangement joins TRBV2 to TRBJ2-7; perhaps TRBD2 as D (6 bases). The germline V gene encodes CDR1 SNHLY and CDR2 FYNNEI. The CDR3 is made up of 16 amino acids. Trimming left V 6 bases short and J 4 bases short, with 22 bases between. The CDR3 DNA reads as TGTGCCAGCAGACCAGGTCCCGGGACTGGAAGGTACGAGCAGTACTTC. It yields the protein CASRPGPGTGRYEQYF. Full variable domain (remainder filled in from reference TRBV2 and TRBJ2-7): EPEVTQTPSHQVTQMGQEVILRCVPISNHLYFYWYRQILGQKVEFLVSFYNNEISEKSEIFDDQFSVERPDGSNFTLKIRSTKLEDSAMYFCASRPGPGTGRYEQYFGPGTRLTVT.

The chain employs TRBV5-4 and TRBJ2-1; D gene uncertain. Germline V gives CDR1 SGHNT, CDR2 YYREEE (reference sequence). V was clipped by 4 bases and J by 2 bases, with 10 bases between them. The CDR3 totals 14 residues. The CDR3 spells CASSPGMTYNEQFF. The CDR3, as DNA: TGTGCCAGCAGCCCCGGCATGACCTACAATGAGCAGTTCTTC.

V and J are TRBV7-9 and TRBJ1-2; D unclear. Germline CDR1 SEHNR, CDR2 FQNEAQ (reference sequence). V lost 4 bases to trimming and J lost 3 bases, with 6 bases between them. This CDR3 is 12 amino acids long. This CDR3 is CASSSGDYGYTF. CDR3 nucleotide sequence: TGTGCCAGCAGCTCCGGAGACTATGGCTACACCTTC.

This clone came up a few times. This sequence joins TRBV10-3 and TRBJ1-2; TRBD1 matches at 7 bases. The germline CDR1 and CDR2 sequences are ENHRY and SYGVKD. J lost 0 bases, V lost 10 bases, and 8 bases had no gene match. The CDR3 length is 14 residues. The CDR3 spells CASLTGTANYGYTF. In DNA, the CDR3 is TGTGCCAGCCTAACCGGGACAGCTAACTATGGCTACACCTTC.

The V and J genes are TRBV21-1 and TRBJ1-4. TRBV21-1 is noted as a pseudogene. This CDR3 is 14 amino acids long. The CDR3 reads CASSPAGKNEKLFF. CDR3 DNA sequence: TGTGCCAGCAGCCCAGCGGGAAAGAATGAAAAACTGTTTTTT.

The V and J genes are TRBV2 and TRBJ2-6; D remains ambiguous. Germline CDR1 is SNHLY and CDR2 is FYNNEI. V was trimmed by 3 bases and J by 2 bases, leaving 8 bases between them. CDR3 length equals 15 residues. CDR3 region: CASSDRTAGANVLTF. DNA of the CDR3: TGTGCCAGCAGTGACCGGACGGCTGGGGCCAACGTCCTGACTTTC.

In its sample, this clone was seen once. The gene calls are TRBV5-6 and TRBJ2-3, with TRBD1 as a possible D gene (5 bases). In germline, CDR1 is SGHDT, CDR2 YYEEEE. The CDR3 is made up of 18 amino acids. V was pared by 4 bases and J by 5 bases, with 26 bases between. The CDR3 DNA sequence: TGTGCCAGCAGCGCCACCTCAAGGGGAAGCTTGTGGGGAGATACGCAGTATTTT. Protein sequence: CASSATSRGSLWGDTQYF.

V is TRBV18 and J is TRBJ2-5; 11 bases fit TRBD2. Germline-derived CDR1 and CDR2 are KGHSH and LQKENI. J lost 5 bases, V lost 3 bases, and 11 bases had no gene match. The CDR3 has 17 residues. Here the CDR3 reads CASSPGARLAGLETQYF. The CDR3 region has the DNA TGTGCCAGCTCACCTGGAGCACGACTAGCGGGACTCGAGACCCAGTACTTC.

The rearrangement joins TRBV28 to TRBJ1-3, with D uncertain. Germline V gives CDR1 MDHEN, CDR2 SYDVKM. This CDR3 spans 12 amino acids. The ends were cut back, 7 bases at V and 0 bases at J, with 4 bases in the middle. The CDR3 spells CASTFSGNTIYF. Here the CDR3 DNA reads TGTGCCAGCACTTTCTCTGGAAACACCATATATTTT.

The chain recombines TRBV14 with TRBJ2-3; 7 bases align to TRBD2. Germline lookup yields CDR1 SGHDN and CDR2 FVKESK. CDR3 size: 13 residues. Trimming cost V 2 bases and J 5 bases; bases outside gene matches: 1. The CDR3 region has the DNA TGTGCCAGCAGCCAAAGCGGGGTAGATACGCAGTATTTT. This codes for CASSQSGVDTQYF.

This sequence joins TRBV18 and TRBJ1-1; no clear D. Trimming removed 2 bases from V and 4 bases from J, with 11 bases in between. This CDR3 has 14 amino acids. From germline, CDR1 is KGHSH and CDR2 LQKENI. In DNA form, the CDR3 reads TGTGCCAGCTCACCAGGGTCAGGCCTCACTGAAGCTTTCTTT. Translating gives CASSPGSGLTEAFF.

V gene TRBV7-3 combines with J gene TRBJ2-2; TRBD1 matches at 9 bases. V was pared by 5 bases and J by 2 bases, with 3 bases of the junction left unmatched. This CDR3 has 15 amino acids. The germline gives CDR1 SGHTA, CDR2 FQGTGA. Here the CDR3 reads CASSGQGFNTGELFF. The CDR3 DNA reads as TGTGCCAGCAGCGGACAGGGGTTTAACACCGGGGAGCTGTTTTTT.

The rearrangement joins TRBV5-6 to TRBJ2-2, with 8 bases that match TRBD1. CDR3 length equals 14 residues. V gave up 5 bases and J gave up 6 bases; unmatched junction bases: 6. CDR1 SGHDT and CDR2 YYEEEE come from the germline V gene. In nucleotides, the CDR3 is TGTGCCAGCAGTTTAACAGGGGGTTCCGGGGAGCTGTTTTTT. It is translated as CASSLTGGSGELFF.

The gene calls are TRBV2 and TRBJ2-2; TRBD2 is a possible D gene (6 bases). The ends were cut back, 1 base at V and 7 bases at J, with 13 bases in the middle. This CDR3 is built from 15 residues. Germline-derived CDR1 and CDR2 are SNHLY and FYNNEI. CDR3 nucleotides: TGTGCCAGCAGTGAAGTTACTAGCTGGGGCGGGGAGCTGTTTTTT. It specifies CASSEVTSWGGELFF. The whole variable domain, remainder taken from reference TRBV2 and TRBJ2-2, is EPEVTQTPSHQVTQMGQEVILRCVPISNHLYFYWYRQILGQKVEFLVSFYNNEISEKSEIFDDQFSVERPDGSNFTLKIRSTKLEDSAMYFCASSEVTSWGGELFFGEGSRLTVL.

The CDR3 region is CSVERRGRWSYNEQFF. As DNA, the CDR3 is TGCAGCGTTGAACGCAGGGGGCGCTGGTCCTACAATGAGCAGTTCTTC. The V gene is TRBV29-1, the J gene TRBJ2-1, with 8 bases lining up with TRBD1. The CDR3 covers 16 residues. CDR1 is SQVTM and CDR2 is ANQGSEA in the germline V gene. V dropped 2 bases and J dropped 1; count of bases not matched to a gene: 7.

The DNA of the CDR3 is TGTGCCAGCAGCCAAGGGTGGCGGGAGGACAGCACAGATACGCAGTATTTT. Protein sequence: CASSQGWREDSTDTQYF. The rearrangement links TRBV4-2 to TRBJ2-3, with 8 bases lining up with TRBD2. V dropped 1 base and J dropped 0; count of bases not matched to a gene: 6. This CDR3 has 17 amino acids. CDR1 LGHNA and CDR2 YNFKEQ come from the germline V gene.

J is TRBJ1-3 and V is TRBV18, with unresolved D. Germline V lookup: CDR1 KGHSH, CDR2 LQKENI. Trimming stripped 0 bases from V and 8 bases from J, with 11 bases between. CDR3 size: 14 residues. Written as DNA, the CDR3 is TGTGCCAGCTCACCACCTTCGGCACCCGACACCATATATTTT. Translating it yields CASSPPSAPDTIYF.